The 13 T cell receptor beta chains below come from one sample, sequenced in a study of brain T cells in children with intractable seizures. Assay used: immunoSEQ multiplex PCR; TCRdb lists only in-frame clones, some missing. The data contain roughly 80,000 clones, approximately 94% of them singletons. The sequencing here drew on peripheral blood, taken at surgery. The receptors originated from a boy younger than two with tuberous sclerosis and intractable seizures.

The chain employs TRBV6-6 and TRBJ1-2; 11 bases are a match to TRBD1. V was pared by 11 bases and J by 6 bases, with 5 bases of the junction left unmatched. This CDR3 spans 12 amino acids. Germline lookup yields CDR1 MNHNY and CDR2 SVGAGI (reference sequence). DNA for the CDR3: TGTGCCGTTCGGGACAGGGGGGATGGCTACACCTTC. It codes for CAVRDRGDGYTF.

This chain uses TRBV25-1 with TRBJ2-1, with D possibly being TRBD1 (5 bases). The V gene's germline CDR1 is MGHDK and CDR2 SYGVNS. Trimming stripped 5 bases from V and 8 bases from J, with 22 bases between. The CDR3 is 16 amino acids. In nucleotides, the CDR3 is TGTGCCAGCAGTCTACAAAGGGGTAGAAGTTTGTATGAGCAGTTCTTC. This encodes CASSLQRGRSLYEQFF.

This clone is a singleton in its sample. This chain links TRBV30 with TRBJ1-1; the D is unclear. CDR3 length: 13 amino acids. Between the trimmed V and J ends, which lost 0 bases and 1 base, there was a span of 6 bases. Germline-derived CDR1 and CDR2 are GTSNPN and SVGIG (reference sequence). The CDR3 sequence is CAWSVVQNTEAFF. In nucleotides, the CDR3 is TGTGCCTGGAGTGTAGTGCAGAACACTGAAGCTTTCTTT.

This chain connects TRBV10-3 to TRBJ2-3; 13 nucleotides align to TRBD2. This CDR3 spans 16 amino acids. V lost 10 bases to trimming and J lost 4 bases; unmatched junction nucleotides: 11. Germline lookup yields CDR1 ENHRY and CDR2 SYGVKD. The CDR3 here is CATDSGTSGEADTQYF. The CDR3 nucleotides read TGTGCCACCGACTCGGGGACTAGCGGGGAAGCAGATACGCAGTATTTT.

This chain joins TRBV7-8 and TRBJ2-3, with D unresolved. This CDR3 spans 11 amino acids. Trimming shortened V by 6 bases and J by 1 base, and 2 bases separated the two germline ends. Germline CDR1 is SGHVS and CDR2 is FQNEAQ. The CDR3, as DNA: TGTGCCAGCAGGGGCACAGATACGCAGTATTTT. Amino acid sequence: CASRGTDTQYF. The full variable domain, completed using reference TRBV7-8 and TRBJ2-3, is GAGVSQSPRYKVAKRGQDVALRCDPISGHVSLFWYQQALGQGPEFLTYFQNEAQLDKSGLPSDRFFAERPEGSVSTLKIQRTQQEDSAVYLCASRGTDTQYFGPGTRLTVL.

The V gene is TRBV2, the J gene TRBJ2-7; D unclear. Germline V CDR1 and CDR2: SNHLY, FYNNEI. Trimming shortened V by 5 bases and J by 0 bases, and 5 bases separated the two germline ends. The CDR3 contains 12 residues. This chain's CDR3 is CASSLSSYEQYF. The CDR3 coding sequence is TGTGCCAGCAGTCTGAGCTCCTACGAGCAGTACTTC.

V usage is TRBV4-2 and J usage is TRBJ1-4; the D gene is possibly TRBD1 (5 bases). The CDR3 has 15 residues. The germline V gene has CDR1 LGHNA and CDR2 YNFKEQ. Trimming took off 1 base at V and 8 bases at J, with 14 bases between the two ends. The CDR3 loop reads CASSQAHIGAEKLFF. Here the CDR3 DNA reads TGTGCCAGCAGCCAAGCCCATATTGGGGCAGAAAAACTGTTTTTT.

The chain employs TRBV3-1 (or the pseudogene TRBV3-2) and TRBJ2-5, with D perhaps matching TRBD2 (5 bases). The CDR3 consists of 13 residues. V shed 1 base and J shed 5 bases, with 8 bases lying between them. Germline CDR1 LGHDT, CDR2 YNNKEL (reference sequence). CDR3 loop: CASSQARRETQYF. In DNA form, the CDR3 reads TGTGCCAGCAGCCAAGCCAGGAGGGAGACCCAGTACTTC.

V and J are TRBV11-3 and TRBJ2-7; 9 nucleotides match TRBD1. Germline assignment: CDR1 SGHNT and CDR2 YENEEA. The CDR3 runs to 16 residues. Trimming cost V 5 bases and J 2 bases; bases outside gene matches: 10. The CDR3 nucleotides are TGTGCCAGCAGCCAGAGGGACAGGGTGCTTACCTACGAGCAGTACTTC. This encodes CASSQRDRVLTYEQYF.

J is TRBJ2-1 and V is TRBV2; 9 nucleotides match TRBD2. The CDR3 spans 15 residues. Germline V gene lookup returns CDR1 SNHLY and CDR2 FYNNEI. V dropped 7 bases and J dropped 3; count of bases not matched to a gene: 7. This CDR3 is CASKLAGDLYNEQFF. The CDR3 DNA reads as TGTGCCAGCAAATTAGCGGGAGACCTCTACAATGAGCAGTTCTTC.

The rearrangement links TRBV10-3 to TRBJ2-7, with D possibly being TRBD1 (5 bases). Germline V CDR1 and CDR2: ENHRY, SYGVKD. There are 14 residues in the CDR3. Trimming took 4 bases from V and 3 from J, leaving 13 bases between them. The CDR3 region has the DNA TGTGCCATCAGTGGGCGGCAGGGATACTACGAGCAGTACTTC. Its translation is CAISGRQGYYEQYF.

V gene TRBV3-1 (or the pseudogene TRBV3-2) combines with J gene TRBJ2-7; no clear D gene. The germline CDR1 and CDR2 sequences are LGHDT and YNNKEL (reference sequence). This CDR3 comprises 14 residues. Trimming stripped 1 base from V and 6 bases from J, with 13 bases between. The CDR3 DNA reads TGTGCCAGCAGCCAAGGTTCGGCACTCATCGAGCAGTACTTC. Translating it yields CASSQGSALIEQYF.

The rearrangement links TRBV28 to TRBJ2-2; 8 bases agree with TRBD1. V lost 6 bases to trimming and J lost 5 bases; unmatched junction nucleotides: 11. In germline, CDR1 is MDHEN, CDR2 SYDVKM. The CDR3 runs to 16 residues. The CDR3 spells CASRTSGQGGTGELFF. CDR3 DNA sequence: TGTGCCAGCAGGACCTCCGGACAGGGCGGAACCGGGGAGCTGTTTTTT.